This TCR beta chain was retrieved from a study of T cells in Graves' hyperthyroidism and ophthalmopathy. As regards this clonotype: Its antigen is not known.

Ophthalmopathy patients all had a Clinical Activity Score of at least 3, a NOSPECS grade of at least 4 and disease under 3 months old. Diagnosis rested on symptoms, serum thyroxine and TRAb, thyroid ultrasound, and orbital computed tomography. V was trimmed by 2 bases and J by 7 bases, leaving 5 bases between them. CDR1 and CDR2 from the germline V gene are KGHDR and SFDVKD. The CDR3 contains 12 residues. Amplified TCR beta CDR3 regions came from RNA transcripts. A set of HTBI primers served as the primers for a first-round RT-PCR of the TCR CDR3. TCRdb independently ran MiXCR on the multiplex PCR reads; one entry per CDR3 protein. The data show more than 350,000 distinct CDR3 sequences, roughly 15% seen once. Study results and caveats: Most expanded thyroid clonotypes above 0.001 also appeared in blood. The model identified upcoming ophthalmopathy a median approximately six months ahead of onset.

The TCR was taken from a woman aged 55 to 70 with Graves' ophthalmopathy. V is TRBV24-1 and J is TRBJ2-1; D is unclear. The sequencing input was blood. CDR3 amino acids: CATSDWLNEQFF. DNA for the CDR3: TGTGCCACCAGTGATTGGCTGAATGAGCAGTTCTTC.